This entry is about one T cell receptor beta chain. The CDR3 totals 14 residues. Germline CDR1 reads MNHEY; CDR2 reads SMNVEV (reference sequence). V was shortened by 2 bases and J by 11 bases, with 13 bases between the two germline ends. Repertoires were generated with immunoSEQ multiplex PCR, while TCRdb's copy carries only in-frame clones and drops some. The sample records about 150,000 clones, approximately 82% being singletons. This sample is part of a study of blood T cell repertoires in COVID-19. The sample comprised peripheral blood. The TCR sequence derives from a woman in her 50s with acute or convalescent COVID-19. The chain recombines TRBV27 with TRBJ1-6; D may be TRBD1 (5 bases). The chain's CDR3 is CASSLARGGAPLHF. The CDR3 DNA sequence: TGTGCCAGCAGTTTAGCACGGGGGGGGGCACCCCTCCACTTT.